This entry lists 13 T cell receptor beta chains sequenced from one sample in a study of technical replicates of blood from a few donors. The table came from immunoSEQ multiplex PCR; TCRdb's copy has only in-frame clones and leaves some out. There are tens of thousands of clones in the sample; 75% to 95% occur only once, and under 0.4% lies in the top ten. The source material was T cells isolated from PBMCs. The receptor source for this set is a human donor in good health. Some clones in this sample may be carry-over from other donors' samples.

The rearrangement uses TRBV18 and TRBJ2-7; D is uncertain. CDR1 KGHSH and CDR2 LQKENI come from the germline V gene. Deletions cut 3 bases from V and 0 bases from J, with 6 bases between. The CDR3 length is 13 residues. The CDR3 protein is CASSPPSSYEQYF. In DNA, the CDR3 is TGTGCCAGCTCACCCCCGAGCTCCTACGAGCAGTACTTC.

This clone came up once. This chain joins TRBV6-1 and TRBJ1-1; no clear D gene. Germline V gene sequence: CDR1 MNHNS, CDR2 SASEGT. CDR3 length: 13 residues. Trimming cost V 0 bases and J 1 base, with 3 bases left between them. The DNA for the CDR3 is TGTGCCAGCAGTGAAGCACAGAACACTGAAGCTTTCTTT. The encoded protein is CASSEAQNTEAFF.

This chain links TRBV30 with TRBJ2-2; a weak D match, TRBD1 (6 bases). CDR1 GTSNPN and CDR2 SVGIG come from the germline V gene (reference sequence). The CDR3 contains 14 residues. With 3 bases removed from V and 3 bases from J, the gap between germline ends came to 11 bases. Here the CDR3 reads CAWRRDTHTGELFF. The CDR3 DNA sequence: TGTGCCTGGAGAAGGGACACACACACCGGGGAGCTGTTTTTT.

V gene TRBV20-1 combines with J gene TRBJ2-5; D unresolved. V lost 6 bases to trimming and J lost 5 bases, with 7 bases between them. This CDR3 spans 10 amino acids. Germline lookup yields CDR1 DFQATT and CDR2 SNEGSKA (reference sequence). CDR3 protein: CSAGEETQYF. The CDR3 region has the DNA TGCAGTGCGGGCGAGGAGACCCAGTACTTC.

The CDR3 nucleotides are TGTGCCAGCGCCTCTGACAGTCAAGAGACCCAGTACTTC. It yields the protein CASASDSQETQYF. The chain combines TRBV5-4 with TRBJ2-5, with a possible D match to TRBD1 (5 bases). The germline gives CDR1 SGHNT, CDR2 YYREEE (reference sequence). The CDR3 totals 13 residues. V gave up 7 bases and J gave up 2 bases, with 12 bases separating them.

V and J are TRBV29-1 and TRBJ1-1; D ambiguous. The V gene's germline CDR1 is SQVTM and CDR2 ANQGSEA. This CDR3 contains 15 residues. V was cut by 4 bases and J by 1 base, with 16 bases left in between. The CDR3 bases are TGCAGCGTTGCAGGCCTTAACTTAGGGAACACTGAAGCTTTCTTT. Amino acid sequence: CSVAGLNLGNTEAFF. Based on the CDR3 plus reference TRBV29-1 and TRBJ1-1, the full variable domain is SAVISQKPSRDICQRGTSLTIQCQVDSQVTMMFWYRQQPGQSLTLIATANQGSEATYESGFVIDKFPISRPNLTFSTLTVSNMSPEDSSIYLCSVAGLNLGNTEAFFGQGTRLTVV.

This chain uses TRBV9 with TRBJ2-1; 9 bases align to TRBD1. V lost 4 bases, J lost 5 bases, and 4 bases stayed unmatched. Germline V gives CDR1 SGDLS, CDR2 YYNGEE. CDR3 length equals 14 residues. The DNA for the CDR3 is TGTGCCAGCAGCCCCCGGACAGGGGACAATGAGCAGTTCTTC. Protein product: CASSPRTGDNEQFF.

The chain uses TRBV6-6 and TRBJ2-1; no clear D gene. Per the germline V gene, CDR1 is MNHNY and CDR2 is SVGAGI (reference sequence). V shed 2 bases and J shed 3 bases, with 8 bases lying between them. This CDR3 comprises 14 residues. This CDR3 reads CASSYQIIYNEQFF. The DNA of the CDR3 is TGTGCCAGCAGTTACCAGATAATCTACAATGAGCAGTTCTTC.

The J gene is TRBJ2-7, the V gene TRBV7-9, with 11 nucleotides matching TRBD2. The CDR3 extends over 14 amino acids. CDR1 is SEHNR, CDR2 FQNEAQ, per germline (reference sequence). After removal of 3 bases from V and 6 bases from J, the junction contained 4 bases not matched to a gene. DNA of the CDR3: TGTGCCAGCAGCTTGGAACTAGCGGGAGCCGAGCAGTACTTC. It encodes CASSLELAGAEQYF.

V gene TRBV5-1 combines with J gene TRBJ1-4; D is perhaps TRBD1 (5 bases). V was shortened by 0 bases and J by 8 bases, with 11 bases between the two germline ends. The CDR3 has 14 residues. Germline V gene data show CDR1 as SGHRS and CDR2 as YFSETQ. The CDR3 coding sequence is TGCGCCAGCAGCTTGGAAGGGGCTGGGGAAAAACTGTTTTTT. This gives the protein CASSLEGAGEKLFF.

This CDR3 is CASGQSYGYTF. The CDR3 nucleotides are TGTGCCAGCGGACAGTCATATGGCTACACCTTC. The chain recombines TRBV6-6 with TRBJ1-2, with a possible D match to TRBD1 (6 bases). The V and J ends lost 8 bases and 5 bases respectively, with 9 bases between them. The CDR3 spans 11 residues. Germline V lookup: CDR1 MNHNY, CDR2 SVGAGI (reference sequence).

The J gene is TRBJ2-1, the V gene TRBV10-3; 11 bases align to TRBD2. The CDR3 extends over 16 amino acids. The germline V gene encodes CDR1 ENHRY and CDR2 SYGVKD. V was pared by 11 bases and J by 0 bases, with 9 bases of the junction left unmatched. The CDR3, as DNA: TGTGCCTTGGCCGGGACTAGCGGAAGCTCCTACAATGAGCAGTTCTTC. Translating it yields CALAGTSGSSYNEQFF.

The chain carries TRBV4-1 and TRBJ1-1, with 7 bases matching TRBD1. This CDR3 spans 15 amino acids. With V trimmed by 2 bases and J by 4 bases, 7 bases remained unmatched. Germline CDR1 is MGHRA and CDR2 is YSYEKL. CDR3 DNA: TGCGCCAGCAGCCAACCCCGACAGGGCTCCACTGAAGCTTTCTTT. Protein product: CASSQPRQGSTEAFF.